This is a list of T cell receptor beta chains from one sample in a study of blood T cell repertoires in COVID-19. Sequencing was performed with immunoSEQ multiplex PCR; in TCRdb, only in-frame clones are kept and a portion is missing. The table records under 55,000 clones, around 87% of them present only once. The sequencing input was peripheral blood. These receptors came from a woman older than 75 with COVID-19, enrolled during active disease. Both conserved end residues are part of each CDR3. D genes are given only for firm matches. Only part of the rows carry a size: once, few, many, or a class if the clone is expanded.

d_gene	abundance	v_gene	j_gene	CDR3aa	CDR3nt
TRBD2	-	TRBV7-9	TRBJ2-7	CASSLELAVGEQYF	TGTGCCAGCAGCTTAGAACTAGCGGTCGGCGAGCAGTACTTC
-	-	TRBV19	TRBJ2-7	CASSMRRTDPSYEQYF	TGTGCCAGTAGTATGAGGCGGACAGATCCCTCCTACGAGCAGTACTTC
-	few	TRBV4-1	TRBJ1-2	CASSQDRGGGYTF	TGCGCCAGCAGCCAAGATCGCGGGGGCGGCTACACCTTC
TRBD1	-	TRBV2	TRBJ1-2	CASSVTGDRAMVRTF	TGTGCCAGCAGTGTAACGGGGGACAGGGCTATGGTCCGCACCTTC
TRBD2	-	TRBV27	TRBJ2-1	CASSPSSGRALIHNEQFF	TGTGCCAGCAGTCCGTCTAGCGGGAGGGCCCTCATCCACAATGAGCAGTTCTTC
-	-	TRBV19	TRBJ2-7	CASAQGRRFEQYF	TGTGCCAGTGCACAGGGCAGGAGGTTCGAGCAGTACTTC
TRBD1	-	TRBV6-5	TRBJ2-7	CASSRPGQFYEQYF	TGTGCCAGCAGTCGACCGGGACAGTTCTACGAGCAGTACTTC
TRBD2	once	TRBV13	TRBJ2-7	CASSLEMRGWVQYF	TGTGCCAGCAGCTTGGAGATGCGGGGGTGGGTGCAGTACTTC
TRBD2	-	TRBV18	TRBJ2-1	CASSTATSGANEQFF	TGTGCCAGCTCCACGGCGACTAGCGGGGCCAATGAGCAGTTCTTC
-	-	TRBV6-6	TRBJ1-2	CASSYQGNGYTF	TGTGCCAGCAGTTATCAGGGGAACGGCTACACCTTC
TRBD2	few	TRBV25-1	TRBJ2-2	CASSEIRTSGSTGELFF	TGTGCCAGCAGTGAGATAAGGACTAGCGGGAGCACCGGGGAGCTGTTTTTT
TRBD1	-	TRBV6-2/TRBV6-3	TRBJ1-5	CASSTNRGLSNQPQHF	TGTGCCAGCAGTACTAACAGGGGGCTGAGCAATCAGCCCCAGCATTTT
TRBD2	-	TRBV27	TRBJ2-1	CASTGTSGGGGEQFF	TGTGCCAGCACGGGGACTAGCGGGGGAGGGGGTGAGCAGTTCTTC
-	once	TRBV4-1	TRBJ1-3	CASSQEGPNTIYF	TGCGCCAGCAGCCAAGAGGGCCCAAACACCATATATTTT
-	-	TRBV7-2	TRBJ2-3	CASSRYTDTQYF	TGTGCCAGCAGCCGCTATACAGATACGCAGTATTTT
TRBD1	once	TRBV12-3/TRBV12-4	TRBJ2-5	CASSRTGLQTQYF	TGTGCCAGCAGCCGGACAGGGTTGCAGACCCAGTACTTC
-	-	TRBV7-8	TRBJ1-5	CASSARGPQHF	TGTGCCAGCAGCGCCAGGGGGCCCCAGCATTTT
-	-	TRBV18	TRBJ2-1	CASSPLTGSRYNEQFF	TGTGCCAGCTCACCACTTACGGGGAGCCGGTACAATGAGCAGTTCTTC
-	once	TRBV9	TRBJ1-1	CASSVPGRGTEAFF	TGTGCCAGCAGCGTCCCGGGCCGGGGCACTGAAGCTTTCTTT
TRBD1	-	TRBV11-2	TRBJ1-2	CASSPQGANYGYTF	TGTGCCAGCAGCCCCCAGGGGGCGAACTATGGCTACACCTTC
TRBD2	-	TRBV27	TRBJ2-1	CASSSYGTSGSYNEQFF	TGTGCCAGCAGCTCCTACGGGACTAGCGGATCCTACAATGAGCAGTTCTTC
TRBD2	-	TRBV29-1	TRBJ2-2	CSVGSGSGVGELFF	TGCAGCGTTGGTAGCGGGAGCGGGGTCGGGGAGCTGTTTTTT
-	-	TRBV15	TRBJ1-6	CATSRVGAFNSPLHF	TGTGCCACCAGCAGAGTAGGGGCTTTTAATTCACCCCTCCACTTT
TRBD1	-	TRBV29-1	TRBJ1-3	CSVGDRAGNTIYF	TGCAGCGTTGGAGACAGGGCGGGAAACACCATATATTTT
-	-	TRBV5-1	TRBJ1-3	CASSSQVSGNTIYF	TGCGCCAGCAGCTCTCAGGTTTCTGGAAACACCATATATTTT
TRBD1	-	TRBV3-1/TRBV3-2	TRBJ2-6	CASSQAAGQGAFGANVLTF	TGTGCCAGCAGCCAAGCGGCGGGACAGGGGGCGTTCGGGGCCAACGTCCTGACTTTC
-	once	TRBV21-1	TRBJ1-2	CASTPGTTYGYTF	TGTGCCAGCACTCCAGGGACTACCTATGGCTACACCTTC
TRBD1	-	TRBV28	TRBJ1-2	CASSLSGGGYTF	TGTGCCAGCAGTTTATCAGGGGGCGGCTACACCTTC
TRBD1	-	TRBV6-6	TRBJ2-5	CASSYGTAQETQYF	TGTGCCAGCAGTTACGGGACAGCACAAGAGACCCAGTACTTC
TRBD2	-	TRBV28	TRBJ2-1	CASTSAGPRSYNEQFF	TGTGCCAGCACGTCAGCGGGGCCGCGCTCCTACAATGAGCAGTTCTTC
TRBD1	-	TRBV3-1/TRBV3-2	TRBJ2-1	CASRFGTGLPNEQFF	TGTGCCAGCAGATTTGGGACAGGGCTACCGAATGAGCAGTTCTTC
TRBD1	-	TRBV5-5	TRBJ1-5	CASSARQGNFNQPQHF	TGTGCCAGCAGCGCTCGACAGGGGAACTTCAATCAGCCCCAGCATTTT
-	-	TRBV5-1	TRBJ2-2	CASSWEQGIGELFF	TGCGCCAGCAGCTGGGAACAGGGCATCGGGGAGCTGTTTTTT
TRBD2	-	TRBV5-5	TRBJ2-7	CASSLTLAGRAYEQYF	TGTGCCAGCAGCTTGACGCTAGCGGGGCGTGCCTACGAGCAGTACTTC
TRBD2	-	TRBV5-8	TRBJ2-5	CASSLASGGQETQYF	TGTGCCAGCAGCTTGGCTAGCGGGGGGCAAGAGACCCAGTACTTC
-	-	TRBV6-5	TRBJ1-6	CASMVSSYNSPLHF	TGTGCCAGCATGGTTAGCTCCTATAATTCACCCCTCCACTTT
TRBD1	-	TRBV6-4	TRBJ2-1	CASSDSTGGRNNEQFF	TGTGCCAGCAGTGACTCGACAGGGGGTCGCAACAATGAGCAGTTCTTC
-	-	TRBV7-9	TRBJ2-7	CASINFTRSSEQYF	TGTGCCAGCATCAACTTTACCCGAAGCTCGGAGCAGTACTTC
-	once	TRBV30	TRBJ1-5	CAWSGGEGQPQHF	TGTGCCTGGAGTGGAGGTGAAGGCCAGCCCCAGCATTTT
-	-	TRBV3-1/TRBV3-2	TRBJ1-5	CASSPRIGGLQPQHF	TGTGCCAGCAGCCCCAGGATAGGGGGACTACAGCCCCAGCATTTT
TRBD1	-	TRBV19	TRBJ1-1	CASDVATGGLNTEAFF	TGTGCCAGTGACGTCGCGACAGGGGGCCTGAACACTGAAGCTTTCTTT
TRBD1	-	TRBV28	TRBJ2-7	CASSTRTGAYEQYF	TGTGCCAGCAGTACCCGGACAGGGGCCTACGAGCAGTACTTC
TRBD1	-	TRBV28	TRBJ1-1	CASSSPGTGDTEAFF	TGTGCCAGCAGTTCTCCCGGGACAGGGGACACTGAAGCTTTCTTT
-	-	TRBV10-1	TRBJ2-5	CASLEGQGEETQYF	TGCGCCAGCCTGGAGGGTCAGGGAGAGGAGACCCAGTACTTC
-	-	TRBV7-6	TRBJ2-6	CASSPSGAVSGANVLTF	TGTGCCAGCAGCCCCTCAGGGGCAGTCTCTGGGGCCAACGTCCTGACTTTC
-	once	TRBV30	TRBJ1-5	CAWSVLTSAGNQPQHF	TGTGCCTGGAGTGTACTTACCTCGGCGGGCAATCAGCCCCAGCATTTT
-	once	TRBV12-3/TRBV12-4	TRBJ2-2	CASSYYGELFF	TGTGCCAGCAGTTATTACGGGGAGCTGTTTTTT
-	-	TRBV20-1	TRBJ1-3	CSASQANTIYF	TGCAGTGCTAGTCAGGCAAACACCATATATTTT
TRBD1	-	TRBV5-3	TRBJ1-3	CASQTGTGVIGNTIYF	TGTGCCAGCCAAACCGGGACAGGAGTTATTGGAAACACCATATATTTT
TRBD1	once	TRBV5-1	TRBJ1-1	CASSWADRGAEAFF	TGCGCCAGCAGCTGGGCTGACAGGGGGGCTGAAGCTTTCTTT
-	-	TRBV6-5	TRBJ2-5	CASSRGRSSGGTQYF	TGTGCCAGCAGTCGGGGGCGGAGTTCAGGGGGGACCCAGTACTTC
TRBD1	-	TRBV5-1	TRBJ2-2	CASSSTGDKTGELFF	TGCGCCAGCAGTTCGACAGGGGATAAGACCGGGGAGCTGTTTTTT
TRBD2	-	TRBV3-1/TRBV3-2	TRBJ2-3	CASSQQLAGGQNTQYF	TGTGCCAGCAGCCAACAGCTAGCGGGGGGGCAAAATACGCAGTATTTT
TRBD1	-	TRBV19	TRBJ1-2	CASSRQGASHGYTF	TGTGCCAGTAGTAGGCAGGGGGCTTCGCATGGCTACACCTTC
TRBD2	-	TRBV24-1	TRBJ2-5	CATSDGLAGGIETQYF	TGTGCCACCAGTGATGGACTAGCGGGAGGAATTGAGACCCAGTACTTC